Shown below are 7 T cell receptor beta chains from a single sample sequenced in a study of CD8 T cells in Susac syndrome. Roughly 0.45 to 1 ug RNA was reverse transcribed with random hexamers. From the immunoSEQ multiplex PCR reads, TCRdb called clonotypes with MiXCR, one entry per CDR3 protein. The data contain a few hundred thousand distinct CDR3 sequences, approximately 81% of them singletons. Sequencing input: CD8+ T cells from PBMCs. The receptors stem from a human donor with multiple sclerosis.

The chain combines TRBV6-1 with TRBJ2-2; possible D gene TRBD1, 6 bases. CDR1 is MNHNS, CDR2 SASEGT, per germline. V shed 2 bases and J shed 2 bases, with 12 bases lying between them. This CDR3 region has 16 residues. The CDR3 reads CASSEQVQGNTGELFF. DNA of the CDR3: TGTGCCAGCAGTGAACAGGTACAGGGAAACACCGGGGAGCTGTTTTTT.

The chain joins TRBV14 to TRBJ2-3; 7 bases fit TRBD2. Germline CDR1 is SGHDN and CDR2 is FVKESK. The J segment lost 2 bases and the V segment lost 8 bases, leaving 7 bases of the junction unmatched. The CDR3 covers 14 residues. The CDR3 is CASAEREYTDTQYF. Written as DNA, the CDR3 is TGTGCCAGCGCCGAGCGGGAATACACAGATACGCAGTATTTT. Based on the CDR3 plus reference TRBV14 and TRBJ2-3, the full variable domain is EAGVTQFPSHSVIEKGQTVTLRCDPISGHDNLYWYRRVMGKEIKFLLHFVKESKQDESGMPNNRFLAERTGGTYSTLKVQPAELEDSGVYFCASAEREYTDTQYFGPGTRLTVL.

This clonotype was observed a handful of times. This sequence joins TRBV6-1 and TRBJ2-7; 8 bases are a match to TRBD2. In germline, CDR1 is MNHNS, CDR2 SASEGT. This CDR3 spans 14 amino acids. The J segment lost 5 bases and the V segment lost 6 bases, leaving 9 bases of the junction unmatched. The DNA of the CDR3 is TGTGCCAGCAGAATAGCGGGGCTTTCCCACGAGCAGTACTTC. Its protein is CASRIAGLSHEQYF.

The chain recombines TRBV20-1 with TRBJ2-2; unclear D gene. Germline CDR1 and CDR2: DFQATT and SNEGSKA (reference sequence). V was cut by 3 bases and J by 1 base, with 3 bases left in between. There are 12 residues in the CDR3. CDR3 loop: CSASGNTGELFF. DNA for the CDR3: TGCAGTGCTAGCGGGAACACCGGGGAGCTGTTTTTT.

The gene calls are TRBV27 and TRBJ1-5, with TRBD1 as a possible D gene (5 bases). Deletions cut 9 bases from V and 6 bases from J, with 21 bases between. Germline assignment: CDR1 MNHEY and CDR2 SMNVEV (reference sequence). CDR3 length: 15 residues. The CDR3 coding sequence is TGTGCCAGTAGAGTAGCGGGGGAAGGAAGTCAGCCCCAGCATTTT. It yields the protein CASRVAGEGSQPQHF.

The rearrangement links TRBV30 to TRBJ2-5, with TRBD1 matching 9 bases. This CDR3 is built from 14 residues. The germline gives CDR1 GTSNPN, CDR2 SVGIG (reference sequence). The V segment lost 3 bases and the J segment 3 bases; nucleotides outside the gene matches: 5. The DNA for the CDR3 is TGTGCCTGGAGGGACAGGGGCGTTAAAGAGACCCAGTACTTC. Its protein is CAWRDRGVKETQYF.

The CDR3 loop reads CSVEDRAGYTF. The CDR3 region has the DNA TGCAGCGTTGAAGACAGGGCTGGCTACACCTTC. This chain uses TRBV29-1 with TRBJ1-2; possible D gene TRBD1, 5 bases. CDR1 and CDR2 from the germline V gene are SQVTM and ANQGSEA. The germline V and J ends were trimmed by 0 bases and 7 bases, with 6 bases remaining between them. CDR3 length: 11 amino acids.